The T cell receptor beta chain described here comes from a study of regulatory T cells in long-lasting Graves disease. Study-level points and caveats: Persistent disease was characterized by preferential usage of TRBV28, TRBJ1-2 and TRBJ2-5. Small sample size may have lowered accuracy.

This CDR3 is 14 amino acids long. Trimming left V 2 bases short and J 4 bases short, with 11 bases between. Germline assignment: CDR1 SGHTA and CDR2 FQGNSA. Documented time point: persistent/refractory GD, antithyroid drugs over 5 years with positive TRAb. Making the TCR library involved RNA that had been extracted from PBMCs. This clonotype has a count of ten or more. Its antigen is currently unknown. Arm-PCR of CDR3 regions and iRepertoire HTBI primers were the basis on which TCR beta libraries were built. Using its own MiXCR run on the multiplex PCR reads, TCRdb lists one record per CDR3 protein. Of 420,000 or so distinct CDR3 sequences listed, around 20% were seen once; the top ten hold roughly 28%.

This clonotype was sampled from a female donor with Graves disease. Source: peripheral blood mononuclear cells (PBMCs), taken when the disease was refractory, from a patient treated with antithyroid drugs. The V and J genes are TRBV7-2 and TRBJ1-1, with D hard to call. In DNA form, the CDR3 reads TGTGCCAGCAGCTTATACAGTTTGGGCACTGAAGCTTTCTTT. It translates to CASSLYSLGTEAFF.